This T cell receptor (beta chain) comes out of a study of T-cell memory formation after mild COVID-19. Study-level information: TCR clusters were largely donor specific.

With constant-segment primers, 5'RACE yielded cDNA libraries of TCR alpha and TCR beta that carried sample barcodes and UMIs. TCRdb reprocessed the 5' RACE reads via MiXCR and lists one record per CDR3 protein. The table has hundreds of thousands of distinct CDR3 sequences, about a sixth seen once. The CDR3 sequence is 16 residues long. Trimming took 4 bases from V and 5 from J; bases not matched to a gene: 12. As concerns this clonotype: The target antigen is unknown.

Study conclusions and caveats: Day 15 to 85 contractors were CD4/CD8 balanced; later expanders leaned CD4+. A subset of responding clones appeared in pre-infection memory, suggesting cross-reactive memory joined.

The V gene is TRBV12-3 or TRBV12-4, the J gene TRBJ2-5, with TRBD2 matching 8 bases. Sequencing was done on a sample of PBMCs or a T cell subset sorted from them (not recorded which). The clonotype was recovered from a man between 18 and 35 years old who had mild COVID-19 (a few samples of this study predate the infection). Cell type and time point are not known. The CDR3 bases are TGTGCCAGCAGTTCGCCGAGAGGAGGCGGGAGGGAGACCCAGTACTTC. Encoded protein: CASSSPRGGGRETQYF.